The 19 T cell receptor beta chains in this list originate from one sample, sequenced in a study of cytomegalovirus exposure and HLA in healthy donors. PCR involved 60 Vbeta and 13 Jbeta primers. Data came from immunoSEQ multiplex PCR; TCRdb stores just in-frame clones and leaves some out. The sample holds 270,000 or so clones, about 90% seen once. Sequences were obtained from PBMCs. These receptors were obtained from a girl aged 2 to 10 in good health and CMV-seronegative.

The chain recombines TRBV5-1 with TRBJ2-1, with D perhaps matching TRBD2 (5 bases). Trimming left V 1 base short and J 3 bases short, with 14 bases between. The length of the CDR3 is 16 residues. Germline CDR1 reads SGHRS; CDR2 reads YFSETQ. CDR3 sequence reads: CASSLRGLDSYNEQFF. The CDR3 coding sequence is TGCGCCAGCAGCTTGCGGGGATTGGATAGCTACAATGAGCAGTTCTTC.

V and J are TRBV27 and TRBJ2-6; 9 bases fit TRBD1. The CDR3 runs 16 residues. V shed 6 bases, J shed 0 bases, and the junction held 3 bases outside the gene matches. Germline CDR1 and CDR2: MNHEY and SMNVEV (reference sequence). The CDR3 protein is CASRKDRGSGANVLTF. As DNA, the CDR3 is TGTGCCAGCAGAAAGGACAGGGGCTCTGGGGCCAACGTCCTGACTTTC.

This sequence joins TRBV10-3 and TRBJ1-1, with 7 bases fitting TRBD1. Germline CDR1 reads ENHRY; CDR2 reads SYGVKD. This CDR3 is 13 amino acids long. The trim removed 10 bases at V and 1 base at J, leaving 6 bases unmatched. The CDR3 DNA is TGTGCCACCAGGGGGGGGAGGAACACTGAAGCTTTCTTT. Translated, it gives CATRGGRNTEAFF.

The genes are TRBV6-5 and TRBJ2-7; 7 bases match TRBD1. There are 14 residues in the CDR3. Germline V gene lookup returns CDR1 MNHEY and CDR2 SVGAGI. V lost 4 bases to trimming and J lost 1 base; unmatched junction nucleotides: 4. The CDR3 spells CASSSGTASYEQYF. CDR3 in DNA: TGTGCCAGCAGTTCCGGGACAGCTTCCTACGAGCAGTACTTC.

The chain joins TRBV5-1 to TRBJ1-3; 12 bases are a match to TRBD1. The V gene's germline CDR1 is SGHRS and CDR2 YFSETQ. CDR3 length: 17 amino acids. Trimming removed 4 bases from V and 2 bases from J; junction bases left unmatched: 7. DNA for the CDR3: TGCGCCAGCAGCCCGGGACAGGGGGCCCGGGCTGGAAACACCATATATTTT. Its protein product is CASSPGQGARAGNTIYF.

The chain joins TRBV4-2 to TRBJ2-1; D is perhaps TRBD2 (6 bases). Trimming stripped 0 bases from V and 0 bases from J, with 12 bases between. The CDR3 contains 17 residues. Germline CDR1 is LGHNA and CDR2 is YNFKEQ. The CDR3 coding sequence is TGTGCCAGCAGCCAAGATCCCCGGGGGAGCTCCTACAATGAGCAGTTCTTC. Translating gives CASSQDPRGSSYNEQFF.

The rearrangement links TRBV7-9 to TRBJ2-5; D might be TRBD2 (6 bases). Deletions cut 1 base from V and 5 bases from J, with 17 bases between. Germline-derived CDR1 and CDR2 are SEHNR and FQNEAQ (reference sequence). This CDR3 contains 16 residues. The CDR3 sequence: CASSLERGRDGETQYF. The DNA of the CDR3 is TGTGCCAGCAGCTTAGAGCGCGGGCGGGACGGGGAGACCCAGTACTTC.

The V gene is TRBV7-3, the J gene TRBJ1-1; the D is unclear. The germline CDR1 and CDR2 sequences are SGHTA and FQGTGA. The CDR3 extends over 13 amino acids. V was pared by 0 bases and J by 2 bases, with 4 bases between. CDR3 in amino acids: CASSLTVNTEAFF. CDR3 in DNA: TGTGCCAGCAGCTTAACTGTAAACACTGAAGCTTTCTTT.

The chain links TRBV9 to TRBJ1-2; possible D gene TRBD1, 6 bases. V lost 0 bases, J lost 2 bases, and 20 bases lay in between. This CDR3 is built from 18 residues. The germline V gene has CDR1 SGDLS and CDR2 YYNGEE. The chain's CDR3 is CASSVEIFTGSANYGYTF. The DNA for the CDR3 is TGTGCCAGCAGCGTAGAAATTTTTACAGGGAGCGCGAACTATGGCTACACCTTC.

The chain couples TRBV18 to TRBJ2-7, with TRBD1 matching over 7 bases. Per the germline V gene, CDR1 is KGHSH and CDR2 is LQKENI. Trimming at V came to 5 bases and at J to 6 bases, leaving 7 bases not matched to a gene. This CDR3 has 13 amino acids. The CDR3 sequence: CASSEGAGGEQYF. The CDR3 region has the DNA TGTGCCAGCTCAGAGGGGGCTGGAGGCGAGCAGTACTTC. Together with reference TRBV18 and TRBJ2-7, the CDR3 gives the full variable domain: NAGVMQNPRHLVRRRGQEARLRCSPMKGHSHVYWYRQLPEEGLKFMVYLQKENIIDESGMPKERFSAEFPKEGPSILRIQQVVRGDSAAYFCASSEGAGGEQYFGPGTRLTVT.

The chain is built from TRBV7-2 and TRBJ2-5; D is uncertain. The V and J ends lost 5 bases and 4 bases respectively, with 5 bases between them. This CDR3 has 11 amino acids. Germline V gene sequence: CDR1 SGHTA, CDR2 FQGNSA. The CDR3 spells CASSGRETQYF. As DNA, the CDR3 is TGTGCCAGCAGCGGCCGAGAGACCCAGTACTTC.

J is TRBJ2-7 and V is TRBV11-2; D remains ambiguous. This CDR3 spans 15 amino acids. In germline, CDR1 is SGHAT, CDR2 FQNNGV. Trimming took off 1 base at V and 0 bases at J, with 10 bases between the two ends. In DNA, the CDR3 is TGTGCCAGCAGCTTAGTGGGCACCGCCTCCTACGAGCAGTACTTC. This gives the protein CASSLVGTASYEQYF.

For this clone: This sample includes further DNA sequences coding for the same CDR3. This chain uses TRBV10-3 with TRBJ2-5, with 7 bases aligning to TRBD2. Germline CDR1 ENHRY, CDR2 SYGVKD. The CDR3 covers 14 residues. V gave up 3 bases and J gave up 5 bases; unmatched junction bases: 6. CDR3 amino acids: CAISDGGSGETQYF. The DNA of the CDR3 is TGTGCCATCAGTGATGGCGGGAGCGGGGAGACCCAGTACTTC.

The V and J genes are TRBV27 and TRBJ1-5, with 11 bases fitting TRBD1. Germline values: CDR1 MNHEY, CDR2 SMNVEV (reference sequence). This CDR3 region has 19 residues. V trimming: 8 bases; J trimming: 0 bases; junction bases outside the gene matches: 15. This chain's CDR3 is CASSPGTGGPEYSNQPQHF. The CDR3 DNA is TGTGCCAGCTCCCCAGGGACAGGGGGACCAGAATATAGCAATCAGCCCCAGCATTTT.

This clone was observed once. The genes are TRBV11-2 and TRBJ2-1, with 15 bases aligning to TRBD2. V lost 4 bases and J lost 3; bases outside the gene matches: 7. Germline loops: CDR1 SGHAT, CDR2 FQNNGV. The CDR3 covers 18 residues. The CDR3 region is CASSSGLAGGKDYNEQFF. The CDR3 DNA is TGTGCCAGCAGCTCGGGACTAGCGGGAGGAAAGGACTACAATGAGCAGTTCTTC.

This chain links TRBV7-9 with TRBJ2-3, with a tentative D call TRBD2 (6 bases). Per the germline V gene, CDR1 is SEHNR and CDR2 is FQNEAQ (reference sequence). The CDR3 runs to 17 residues. V lost 5 bases to trimming and J lost 3 bases, with 21 bases between them. For the CDR3, the DNA is TGTGCCAGCAGCGCCTATCTCTCGGGGGTGGGGACAGATACGCAGTATTTT. The encoded protein is CASSAYLSGVGTDTQYF. Combining the CDR3 with reference TRBV7-9 and TRBJ2-3 gives the whole variable domain DTGVSQNPRHKITKRGQNVTFRCDPISEHNRLYWYRQTLGQGPEFLTYFQNEAQLEKSRLLSDRFSAERPKGSFSTLEIQRTEQGDSAMYLCASSAYLSGVGTDTQYFGPGTRLTVL.

The chain joins TRBV28 to TRBJ2-1; possible D gene TRBD1, 6 bases. This CDR3 region has 11 residues. The germline V gene encodes CDR1 MDHEN and CDR2 SYDVKM. Trimming left V 5 bases short and J 13 bases short, with 12 bases between. As DNA, the CDR3 is TGTGCCAGCAGTCTTCGACAGGTACAGTTCTTC. It encodes CASSLRQVQFF.

The chain links TRBV28 to TRBJ1-1, with 9 positions matching TRBD1. The CDR3 totals 17 residues. The germline gives CDR1 MDHEN, CDR2 SYDVKM. The ends lost 8 bases at V and 1 base at J; junction bases unmatched: 14. The DNA of the CDR3 is TGTGCCAGCGGGAACACCGGGACAGGGAACTCGAACACTGAAGCTTTCTTT. The encoded protein is CASGNTGTGNSNTEAFF.

The chain combines TRBV28 with TRBJ1-1; 9 positions agree with TRBD1. This CDR3 has 14 amino acids. V was pared by 6 bases and J by 5 bases, with 7 bases of the junction left unmatched. Per the germline V gene, CDR1 is MDHEN and CDR2 is SYDVKM. The DNA for the CDR3 is TGTGCCAGCAGGACACAGGGGGCGCTAACTGAAGCTTTCTTT. This sequence encodes CASRTQGALTEAFF.